The 3 T cell receptor beta chains presented below share a single source sample, sequenced in a study of T cell responses to AZD1222 COVID-19 vaccine. Using immunoSEQ multiplex PCR, the repertoire was profiled, and TCRdb retains in-frame clones only, with some absent. The sample gives 100,000 to 150,000 clones, 86% of which show up once; under 3% is in the top ten. The material sequenced was peripheral blood, taken 28 days after the second AZD1222 dose. Receptor source: an adult who received the AZD1222 COVID-19 vaccine.

This chain uses TRBV16 with TRBJ1-4; 8 bases are shared with TRBD1. Germline V gene lookup returns CDR1 KGHSY and CDR2 FQNENV. The CDR3 is 14 amino acids. V lost 4 bases, J lost 4 bases, and 2 bases stayed unmatched. The CDR3 DNA reads TGTGCCAGCAGCCGACAGGGGAGTAATGAAAAACTGTTTTTT. Encoded protein: CASSRQGSNEKLFF.

The CDR3 bases are TGTGCCAGCTTCTCGGAGGGTTTCGGGAATTCACCCCTCCACTTT. This gives the protein CASFSEGFGNSPLHF. The chain carries TRBV2 and TRBJ1-6, with D unresolved. The CDR3 is 15 amino acids. Per germline, CDR1 SNHLY and CDR2 FYNNEI. V shed 8 bases and J shed 7 bases, with 18 bases lying between them.

This chain connects TRBV13 to TRBJ1-1, with TRBD1 as a possible D gene (5 bases). The CDR3 extends over 14 amino acids. From germline, CDR1 is PRHDT and CDR2 FYEKMQ (reference sequence). V was trimmed by 5 bases and J by 3 bases, leaving 13 bases between them. The CDR3 spells CASSARWGDTEAFF. The CDR3 bases are TGTGCCAGCAGCGCCCGGTGGGGGGACACTGAAGCTTTCTTT.